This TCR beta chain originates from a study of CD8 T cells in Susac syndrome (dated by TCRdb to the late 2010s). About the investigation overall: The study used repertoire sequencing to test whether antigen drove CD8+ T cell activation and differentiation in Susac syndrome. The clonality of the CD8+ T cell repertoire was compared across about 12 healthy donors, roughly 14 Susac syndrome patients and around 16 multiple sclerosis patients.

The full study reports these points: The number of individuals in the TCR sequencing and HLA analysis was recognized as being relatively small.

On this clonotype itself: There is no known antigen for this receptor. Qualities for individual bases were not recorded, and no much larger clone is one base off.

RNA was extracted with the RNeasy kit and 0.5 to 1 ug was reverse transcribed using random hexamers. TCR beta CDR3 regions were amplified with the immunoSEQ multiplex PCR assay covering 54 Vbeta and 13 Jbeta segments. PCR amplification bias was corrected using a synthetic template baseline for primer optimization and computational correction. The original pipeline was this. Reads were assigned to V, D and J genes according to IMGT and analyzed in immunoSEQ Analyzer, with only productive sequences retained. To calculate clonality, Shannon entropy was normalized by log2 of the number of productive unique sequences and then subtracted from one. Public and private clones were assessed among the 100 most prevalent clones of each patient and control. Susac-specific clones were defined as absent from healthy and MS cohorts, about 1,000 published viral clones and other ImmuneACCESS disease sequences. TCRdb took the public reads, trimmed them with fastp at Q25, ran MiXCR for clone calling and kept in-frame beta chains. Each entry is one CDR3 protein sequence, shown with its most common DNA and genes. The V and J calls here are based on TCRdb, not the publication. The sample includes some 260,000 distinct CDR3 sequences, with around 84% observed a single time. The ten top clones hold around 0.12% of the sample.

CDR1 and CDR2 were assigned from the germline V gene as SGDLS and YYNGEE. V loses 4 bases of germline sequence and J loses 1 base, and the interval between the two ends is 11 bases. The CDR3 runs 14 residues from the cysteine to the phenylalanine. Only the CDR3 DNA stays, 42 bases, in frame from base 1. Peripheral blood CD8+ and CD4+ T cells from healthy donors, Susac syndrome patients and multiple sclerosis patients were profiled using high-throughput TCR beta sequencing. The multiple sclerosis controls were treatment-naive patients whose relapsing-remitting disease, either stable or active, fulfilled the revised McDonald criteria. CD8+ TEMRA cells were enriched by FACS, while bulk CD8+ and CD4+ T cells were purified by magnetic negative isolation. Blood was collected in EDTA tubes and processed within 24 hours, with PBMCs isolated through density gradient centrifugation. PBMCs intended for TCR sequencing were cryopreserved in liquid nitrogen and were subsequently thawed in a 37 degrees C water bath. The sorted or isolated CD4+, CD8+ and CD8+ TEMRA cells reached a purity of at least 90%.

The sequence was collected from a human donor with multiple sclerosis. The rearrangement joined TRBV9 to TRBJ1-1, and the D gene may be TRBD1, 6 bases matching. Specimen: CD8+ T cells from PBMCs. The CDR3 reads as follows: CASSTMGANTEAFF. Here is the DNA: TGTGCCAGCAGCACGATGGGGGCGAACACTGAAGCTTTCTTT.